This T cell receptor (beta chain) originates from a study of sequential checkpoint blockade in melanoma. Specified treatment: randomized to nivolumab then ipilimumab (arm A) or the reverse (arm B). DNA-damaging chemotherapy had not been given to any patient beforehand. Assay used: immunoSEQ multiplex PCR; TCRdb lists only in-frame clones, some missing. This sample has 10,000 or so clones, with around 78% found just once. Germline V gene sequence: CDR1 SGHTS, CDR2 YDEGEE. The CDR3 contains 14 residues. V was shortened by 3 bases and J by 4 bases, with 11 bases between the two germline ends. The receptor comes from a human donor with melanoma. The genes are TRBV5-8 and TRBJ1-5; D remains ambiguous. Here the sequenced sample was CD8+ T cells sorted from blood (inferred from file names), taken from a patient given nivolumab and ipilimumab in sequence. CDR3 sequence reads: CASSSGLKNQPQHF. CDR3 in DNA: TGTGCCAGCAGCTCGGGTCTTAAAAATCAGCCCCAGCATTTT.